Shown below are 19 T cell receptor beta chains from a single sample sequenced in a study of response to subunit inactivated influenza vaccine. TCRdb processed the RT-PCR reads anew with MiXCR; each CDR3 protein has one entry. Of about 780,000 distinct CDR3 sequences in the sample, approximately 17% are singletons; the top ten hold approximately 10%. Material: PBMCs from blood, obtained around 5 days after vaccination. The receptors come from a man aged 45 to 65 who received an inactivated influenza vaccine.

This chain's CDR3 is CASSLSAGYTGELFF. CDR3 DNA sequence: TGTGCCAGCAGCTTATCAGCGGGGTACACCGGGGAGCTGTTTTTT. J is TRBJ2-2 and V is TRBV7-2; 7 bases align to TRBD2. Germline assignment: CDR1 SGHTA and CDR2 FQGNSA. This CDR3 comprises 15 residues. With 2 bases clipped from V and 3 bases from J, the junction kept 3 bases outside the gene matches.

V is TRBV20-1 and J is TRBJ2-3; no clear D gene. Trimming shortened V by 3 bases and J by 2 bases, and 6 bases separated the two germline ends. CDR1 and CDR2 from the germline V gene are DFQATT and SNEGSKA (reference sequence). The CDR3 loop spans 12 amino acids. CDR3 in amino acids: CSARVDTDTQYF. CDR3 sequence (DNA): TGCAGTGCTAGGGTAGACACAGATACGCAGTATTTT.

This chain joins TRBV14 and TRBJ1-2, with D hard to call. The CDR3 runs to 16 residues. V lost 4 bases and J lost 4, with 19 bases in between. CDR1 SGHDN and CDR2 FVKESK come from the germline V gene. Here the CDR3 reads CASSPITSGRSYGYTF. The CDR3 bases are TGTGCCAGCAGCCCAATCACGAGCGGGCGGTCCTATGGCTACACCTTC.

V is TRBV5-6 and J is TRBJ2-2; D is undetermined. The CDR3 is 11 residues long. V shed 1 base and J shed 9 bases, with 4 bases lying between them. Germline CDR1 and CDR2: SGHDT and YYEEEE. CDR3 in DNA: TGTGCCAGCAGCTTGCGGAGGGAGCTGTTTTTT. It yields the protein CASSLRRELFF.

The table lists this clonotype with many counts. V is TRBV7-9 and J is TRBJ2-3; weak D call: TRBD2 (6 bases). The V and J ends lost 1 base and 6 bases respectively, with 11 bases between them. The germline gives CDR1 SEHNR, CDR2 FQNEAQ (reference sequence). The CDR3 covers 14 residues. Here the CDR3 reads CASSLGGDLDTQYF. CDR3 coding DNA: TGTGCCAGCAGCTTAGGCGGGGATCTCGATACGCAGTATTTT.

V and J are TRBV4-2 and TRBJ2-1; D is possibly TRBD2 (6 bases). The ends were cut back, 3 bases at V and 5 bases at J, with 8 bases in the middle. Germline values: CDR1 LGHNA, CDR2 YNFKEQ. The CDR3 covers 13 residues. Here the CDR3 reads CASSQEGDNEQFF. CDR3 DNA sequence: TGTGCCAGCAGCCAGGAGGGTGACAATGAGCAGTTCTTC.

This clonotype was observed a handful of times. This rearrangement joins TRBV5-1 to TRBJ2-3; 12 nucleotides match TRBD2. Unmatched junction bases numbered 9, after V lost 0 bases and J lost 1 base. CDR3 length: 19 amino acids. The V gene's germline CDR1 is SGHRS and CDR2 YFSETQ. The CDR3 bases are TGCGCCAGCAGCTTGGGGGCTAGCGGGAGGGCCCTCCGCACAGATACGCAGTATTTT. It codes for CASSLGASGRALRTDTQYF.

This clonotype was picked up a small number of times. This chain connects TRBV5-1 to TRBJ2-3, with 12 bases matching TRBD2. This CDR3 spans 16 amino acids. From germline, CDR1 is SGHRS and CDR2 YFSETQ. The junction had 7 bases not matched to a gene; V was cut back by 4 bases and J by 4 bases. CDR3 loop: CASSRGLAGLADTQYF. CDR3 bases: TGCGCCAGCAGCCGCGGACTAGCGGGGTTAGCAGATACGCAGTATTTT. The whole variable domain, remainder taken from reference TRBV5-1 and TRBJ2-3, is KAGVTQTPRYLIKTRGQQVTLSCSPISGHRSVSWYQQTPGQGLQFLFEYFSETQRNKGNFPGRFSGRQFSNSRSEMNVSTLELGDSALYLCASSRGLAGLADTQYFGPGTRLTVL.

This clonotype was picked up a small number of times. The chain uses TRBV5-1 and TRBJ2-1, with 8 bases identical to TRBD1. Germline V gene sequence: CDR1 SGHRS, CDR2 YFSETQ. With 4 bases clipped from V and 9 bases from J, the junction kept 3 bases outside the gene matches. The CDR3 spans 12 residues. The CDR3 sequence: CASSNDRGEQFF. For the CDR3, the DNA is TGCGCCAGCAGCAACGACAGGGGTGAGCAGTTCTTC.

J is TRBJ2-7 and V is TRBV20-1; D gene ambiguous. Between the trimmed V and J ends, which lost 3 bases and 2 bases, there was a span of 14 bases. This CDR3 is built from 14 residues. The germline gives CDR1 DFQATT, CDR2 SNEGSKA (reference sequence). The DNA of the CDR3 is TGCAGTGCTAGTAGAGGACCGCAAGCCTACGAGCAGTACTTC. This translates into CSASRGPQAYEQYF.

This clonotype turned up a few times. The gene calls are TRBV12-3 or TRBV12-4 and TRBJ2-7; D possibly uses TRBD1 or TRBD2 (5 bases each). Trimming pared 6 bases from V and 3 bases from J, leaving 15 bases between. CDR3 length: 14 residues. The CDR3 region is CASRRRDGRYEQYF. Written as DNA, the CDR3 is TGTGCCAGCAGACGCCGGGACGGACGCTACGAGCAGTACTTC.

This clonotype was observed a few times. V and J are TRBV11-2 and TRBJ2-1; 8 bases align to TRBD1. Germline values: CDR1 SGHAT, CDR2 FQNNGV. The CDR3 consists of 16 residues. With V trimmed by 5 bases and J by 1 base, 7 bases remained unmatched. CDR3 sequence (DNA): TGTGCCAGCAGCCCCGGGACAGGATGGTCCTACAATGAGCAGTTCTTC. It yields the protein CASSPGTGWSYNEQFF.

This clonotype showed up just a few times. The chain couples TRBV4-1 to TRBJ2-7; D possibly corresponds to TRBD1 (6 bases). The CDR3 runs to 16 residues. Per the germline V gene, CDR1 is MGHRA and CDR2 is YSYEKL. The germline V and J ends were trimmed by 4 bases and 2 bases, with 18 bases remaining between them. CDR3 amino acids: CASSRDLQGRAYEQYF. For the CDR3, the DNA is TGCGCCAGCAGCCGAGATCTGCAGGGGAGAGCCTACGAGCAGTACTTC.

This clonotype turned up a few times. V usage is TRBV7-9 and J usage is TRBJ1-2; D is unresolved. Trimming cost V 3 bases and J 0 bases, with 5 bases left between them. The CDR3 runs 13 residues. Germline-derived CDR1 and CDR2 are SEHNR and FQNEAQ (reference sequence). CDR3 in amino acids: CASSFVSNYGYTF. CDR3 DNA sequence: TGTGCCAGCAGCTTCGTGTCTAACTATGGCTACACCTTC.

The chain has TRBV6-1 and TRBJ2-7; tentatively, D is TRBD1 (7 bases). The germline V gene has CDR1 MNHNS and CDR2 SASEGT. With 10 bases removed from V and 2 bases from J, the gap between germline ends came to 18 bases. The CDR3 length is 14 residues. The CDR3 protein is CATTRQGLPYEQYF. In DNA, the CDR3 is TGTGCCACGACCAGACAGGGACTCCCCTACGAGCAGTACTTC.

This clonotype was counted ten times or more. The V and J genes are TRBV4-1 and TRBJ1-4, with TRBD1 matching 7 bases. Germline assignment: CDR1 MGHRA and CDR2 YSYEKL. Losses at the gene ends were 1 base for V and 2 bases for J; bases not matched to a gene: 1. The CDR3 is made up of 15 amino acids. CDR3 residues: CASSQAGGTNEKLFF. Here the CDR3 DNA reads TGCGCCAGCAGCCAAGCAGGGGGGACTAATGAAAAACTGTTTTTT.

This clonotype was detected many times. This rearrangement joins TRBV20-1 to TRBJ1-6, with a weak D call TRBD1 (5 bases). The CDR3 has 14 residues. From germline, CDR1 is DFQATT and CDR2 SNEGSKA (reference sequence). Trimming took 2 bases from V and 10 from J, leaving 15 bases between them. The CDR3 spells CSARSQGGGSPLHF. In DNA form, the CDR3 reads TGCAGTGCTAGAAGCCAGGGTGGTGGATCACCCCTCCACTTT.

The CDR3 nucleotides read TGCAGCTCAAAAGGGGGGGGCCGAGTTGAGACCCAGTACTTC. Its translation is CSSKGGGRVETQYF. The chain combines TRBV29-1 with TRBJ2-5; D may be TRBD2 (7 bases). The CDR3 has 14 residues. CDR1 and CDR2 (germline): SQVTM, ANQGSEA. V lost 8 bases and J lost 5, with 21 bases in between.

This clonotype was observed a few times. The V gene is TRBV4-2, the J gene TRBJ2-2, with D uncertain. V was cut by 8 bases and J by 7 bases, with 14 bases left in between. In germline, CDR1 is LGHNA, CDR2 YNFKEQ. The CDR3 runs 13 residues. The CDR3 is CASGELPGGELFF. As DNA, the CDR3 is TGTGCCAGCGGTGAACTACCGGGCGGGGAGCTGTTTTTT.